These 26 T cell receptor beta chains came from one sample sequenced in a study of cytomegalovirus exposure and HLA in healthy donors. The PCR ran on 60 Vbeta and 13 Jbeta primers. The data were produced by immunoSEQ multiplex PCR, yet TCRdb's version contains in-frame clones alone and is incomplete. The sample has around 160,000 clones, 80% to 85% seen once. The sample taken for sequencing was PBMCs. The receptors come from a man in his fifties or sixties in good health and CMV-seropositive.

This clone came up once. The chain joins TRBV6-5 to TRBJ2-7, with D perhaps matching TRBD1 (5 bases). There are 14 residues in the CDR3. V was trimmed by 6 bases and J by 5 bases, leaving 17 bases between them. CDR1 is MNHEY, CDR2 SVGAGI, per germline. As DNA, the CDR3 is TGTGCCAGCAGGGGTAGTCCAGGGCGAAACGAGCAGTACTTC. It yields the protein CASRGSPGRNEQYF.

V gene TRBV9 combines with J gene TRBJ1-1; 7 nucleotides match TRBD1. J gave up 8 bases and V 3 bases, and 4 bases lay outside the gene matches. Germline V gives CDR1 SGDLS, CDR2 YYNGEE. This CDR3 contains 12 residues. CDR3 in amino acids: CASSGRTGEAFF. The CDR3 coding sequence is TGTGCCAGCAGCGGGAGGACAGGAGAAGCTTTCTTT.

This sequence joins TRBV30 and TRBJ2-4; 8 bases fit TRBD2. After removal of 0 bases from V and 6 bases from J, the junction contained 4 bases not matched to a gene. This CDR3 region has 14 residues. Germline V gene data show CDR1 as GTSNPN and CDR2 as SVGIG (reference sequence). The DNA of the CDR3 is TGTGCCTGGAGTGTACTAAGCGGGGGAAACATTCAGTACTTC. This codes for CAWSVLSGGNIQYF. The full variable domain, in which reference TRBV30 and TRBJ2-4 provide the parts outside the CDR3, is SQTIHQWPATLVQPVGSPLSLECTVEGTSNPNLYWYRQAAGRGLQLLFYSVGIGQISSEVPQNLSASRPQDRQFILSSKKLLLSDSGFYLCAWSVLSGGNIQYFGAGTRLSVL.

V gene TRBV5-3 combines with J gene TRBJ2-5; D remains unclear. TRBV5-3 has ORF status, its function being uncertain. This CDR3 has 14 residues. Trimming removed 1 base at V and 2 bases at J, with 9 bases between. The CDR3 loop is CARSLLTGQETQYF. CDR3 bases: TGTGCCAGAAGCTTGTTGACCGGGCAAGAGACCCAGTACTTC.

The CDR3 loop reads CASTLLPGTSGVSAGELFF. CDR3 sequence (DNA): TGTGCCAGCACCCTCTTACCGGGGACTAGCGGGGTTTCGGCCGGGGAGCTGTTTTTT. This chain connects TRBV5-5 to TRBJ2-2, with TRBD2 matching over 13 bases. With 6 bases clipped from V and 6 bases from J, the junction kept 17 bases outside the gene matches. The CDR3 is made up of 19 amino acids. Germline V gene lookup returns CDR1 SGHKS and CDR2 YYEKEE (reference sequence).

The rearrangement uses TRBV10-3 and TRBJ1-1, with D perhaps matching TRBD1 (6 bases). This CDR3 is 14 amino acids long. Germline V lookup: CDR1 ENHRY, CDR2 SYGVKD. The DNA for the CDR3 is TGTGCAGCAGGGAATGGACAGTCCAACACTGAAGCTTTCTTT. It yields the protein CAAGNGQSNTEAFF.

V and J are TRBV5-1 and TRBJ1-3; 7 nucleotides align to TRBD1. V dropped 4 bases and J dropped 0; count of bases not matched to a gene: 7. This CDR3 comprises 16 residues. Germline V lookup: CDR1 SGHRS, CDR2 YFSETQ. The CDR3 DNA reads TGCGCCAGCAGCCAGGGACAGTCTCTCTCTGGAAACACCATATATTTT. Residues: CASSQGQSLSGNTIYF.

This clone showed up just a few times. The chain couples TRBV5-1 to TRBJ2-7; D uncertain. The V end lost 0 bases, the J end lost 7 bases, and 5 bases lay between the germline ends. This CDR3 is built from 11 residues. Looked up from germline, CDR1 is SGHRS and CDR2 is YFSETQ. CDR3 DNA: TGCGCCAGCAGCTTGGCGCGAGAGCAGTACTTC. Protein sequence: CASSLAREQYF. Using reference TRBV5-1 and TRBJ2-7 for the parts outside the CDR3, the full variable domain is KAGVTQTPRYLIKTRGQQVTLSCSPISGHRSVSWYQQTPGQGLQFLFEYFSETQRNKGNFPGRFSGRQFSNSRSEMNVSTLELGDSALYLCASSLAREQYFGPGTRLTVT.

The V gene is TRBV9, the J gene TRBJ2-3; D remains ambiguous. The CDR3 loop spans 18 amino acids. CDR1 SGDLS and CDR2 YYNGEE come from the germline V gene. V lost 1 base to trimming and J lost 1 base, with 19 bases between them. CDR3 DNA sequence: TGTGCCAGCAGCGTATCTTTTCGCGACACAAGGCGCACAGATACGCAGTATTTT. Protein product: CASSVSFRDTRRTDTQYF.

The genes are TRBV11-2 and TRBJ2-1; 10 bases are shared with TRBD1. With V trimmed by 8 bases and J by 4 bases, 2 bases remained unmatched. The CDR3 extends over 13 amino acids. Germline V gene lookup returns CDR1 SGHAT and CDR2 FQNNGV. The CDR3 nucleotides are TGTGCCAGCTGGGGACAGGGGTACAATGAGCAGTTCTTC. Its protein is CASWGQGYNEQFF.

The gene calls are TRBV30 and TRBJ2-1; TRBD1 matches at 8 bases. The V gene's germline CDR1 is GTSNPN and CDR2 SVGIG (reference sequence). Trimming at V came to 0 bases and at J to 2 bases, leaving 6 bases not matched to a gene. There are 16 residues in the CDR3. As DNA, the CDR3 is TGTGCCTGGAGTGTACTGCGGACAGGGCCCTACAATGAGCAGTTCTTC. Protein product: CAWSVLRTGPYNEQFF.

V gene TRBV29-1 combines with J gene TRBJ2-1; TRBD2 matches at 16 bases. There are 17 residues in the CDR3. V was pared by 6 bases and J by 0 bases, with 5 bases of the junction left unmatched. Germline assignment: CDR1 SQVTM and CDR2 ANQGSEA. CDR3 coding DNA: TGCAGCGTGGGGGGACTAGCGGGGGGGAGCTCCTACAATGAGCAGTTCTTC. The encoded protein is CSVGGLAGGSSYNEQFF.

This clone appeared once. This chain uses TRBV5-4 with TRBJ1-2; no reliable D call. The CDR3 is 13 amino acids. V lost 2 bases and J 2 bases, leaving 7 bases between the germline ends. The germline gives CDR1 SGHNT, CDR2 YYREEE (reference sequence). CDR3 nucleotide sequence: TGTGCCAGCAGCTTTACCGAGAACTATGGCTACACCTTC. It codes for CASSFTENYGYTF.

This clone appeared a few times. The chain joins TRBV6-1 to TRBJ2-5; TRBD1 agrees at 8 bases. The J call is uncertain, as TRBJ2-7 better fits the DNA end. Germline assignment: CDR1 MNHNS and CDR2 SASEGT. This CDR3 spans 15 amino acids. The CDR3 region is CASRPPGTGPYEQYF. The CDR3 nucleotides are TGTGCCAGCAGGCCCCCCGGGACAGGCCCCTACGAGCAGTACTTC.

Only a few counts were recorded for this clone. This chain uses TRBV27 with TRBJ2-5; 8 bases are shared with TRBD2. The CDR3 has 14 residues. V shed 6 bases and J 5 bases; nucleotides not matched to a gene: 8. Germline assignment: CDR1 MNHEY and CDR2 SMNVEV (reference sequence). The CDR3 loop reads CASRHLAGVETQYF. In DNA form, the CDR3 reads TGTGCCAGCAGGCACCTAGCGGGCGTCGAGACCCAGTACTTC.

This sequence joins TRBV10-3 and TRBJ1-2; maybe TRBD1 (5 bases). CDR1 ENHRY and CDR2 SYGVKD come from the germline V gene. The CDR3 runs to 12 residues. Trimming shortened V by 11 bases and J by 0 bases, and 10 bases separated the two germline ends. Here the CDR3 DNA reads TGTGCCTTCAAGGACACTAACTATGGCTACACCTTC. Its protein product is CAFKDTNYGYTF.

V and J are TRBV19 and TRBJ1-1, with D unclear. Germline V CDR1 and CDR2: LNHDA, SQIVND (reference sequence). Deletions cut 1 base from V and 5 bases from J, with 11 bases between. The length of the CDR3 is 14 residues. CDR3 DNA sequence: TGTGCCAGTAGTATAGGAGGACGGACTACTGAAGCTTTCTTT. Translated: CASSIGGRTTEAFF.

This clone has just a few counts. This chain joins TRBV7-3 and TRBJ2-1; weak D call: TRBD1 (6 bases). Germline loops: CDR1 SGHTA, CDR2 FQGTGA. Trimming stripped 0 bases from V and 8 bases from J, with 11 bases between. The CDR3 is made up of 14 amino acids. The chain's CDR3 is CASSLTRGGDEQFF. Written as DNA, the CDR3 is TGTGCCAGCAGCTTAACCAGGGGCGGAGATGAGCAGTTCTTC.

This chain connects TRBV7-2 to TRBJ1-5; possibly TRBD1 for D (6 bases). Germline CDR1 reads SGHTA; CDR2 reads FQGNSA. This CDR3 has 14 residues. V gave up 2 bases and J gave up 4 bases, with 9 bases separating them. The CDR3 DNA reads TGTGCCAGCAGCTTAAGGGGGAAGAATCAGCCCCAGCATTTT. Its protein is CASSLRGKNQPQHF.

The CDR3 DNA reads TGTGCCAGCAGAGGGGGAGGGGGCTACGAGCAGTACTTC. Amino acid sequence: CASRGGGGYEQYF. The chain uses TRBV28 and TRBJ2-7, with D tentatively TRBD2 (7 bases). From germline, CDR1 is MDHEN and CDR2 SYDVKM. The CDR3 sequence is 13 residues long. Trimming pared 6 bases from V and 3 bases from J, leaving 12 bases between.

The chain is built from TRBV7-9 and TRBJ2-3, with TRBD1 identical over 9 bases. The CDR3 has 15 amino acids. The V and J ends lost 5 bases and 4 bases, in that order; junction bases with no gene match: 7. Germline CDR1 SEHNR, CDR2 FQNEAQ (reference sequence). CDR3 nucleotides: TGTGCCAGCAGCAAAGGACAGGGGAGGTCAGATACGCAGTATTTT. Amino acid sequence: CASSKGQGRSDTQYF.

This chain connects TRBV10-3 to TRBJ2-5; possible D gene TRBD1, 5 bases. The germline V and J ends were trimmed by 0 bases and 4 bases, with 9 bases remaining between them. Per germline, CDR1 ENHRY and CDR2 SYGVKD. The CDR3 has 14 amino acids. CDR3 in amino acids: CAISESSDRETQYF. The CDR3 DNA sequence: TGTGCCATCAGTGAGTCATCCGACAGAGAGACCCAGTACTTC.

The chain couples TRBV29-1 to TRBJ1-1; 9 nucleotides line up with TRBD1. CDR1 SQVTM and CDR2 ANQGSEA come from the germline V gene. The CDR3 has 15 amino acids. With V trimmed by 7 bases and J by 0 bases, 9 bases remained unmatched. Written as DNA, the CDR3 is TGCAGCGCCACAAAAGGACAGGGGATGAACACTGAAGCTTTCTTT. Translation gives CSATKGQGMNTEAFF.

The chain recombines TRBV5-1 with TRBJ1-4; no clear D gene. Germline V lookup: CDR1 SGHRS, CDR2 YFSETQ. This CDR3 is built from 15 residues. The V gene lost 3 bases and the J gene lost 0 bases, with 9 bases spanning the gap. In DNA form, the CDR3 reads TGCGCCAGCAGCTGGTCACAAGCAACTAATGAAAAACTGTTTTTT. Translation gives CASSWSQATNEKLFF.

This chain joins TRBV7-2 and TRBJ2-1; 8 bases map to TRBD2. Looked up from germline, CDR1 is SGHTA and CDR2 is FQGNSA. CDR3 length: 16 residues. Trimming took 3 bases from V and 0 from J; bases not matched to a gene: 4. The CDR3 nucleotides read TGTGCCAGCAGCTTGGCCGGGACTAGCTCCTACAATGAGCAGTTCTTC. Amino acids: CASSLAGTSSYNEQFF.

The CDR3 sequence: CASSLKHRDYEQYF. CDR3 DNA sequence: TGTGCCAGCAGTTTAAAACACAGGGACTACGAGCAGTACTTC. This chain links TRBV27 with TRBJ2-7, with D perhaps TRBD1 (6 bases). CDR1 MNHEY and CDR2 SMNVEV come from the germline V gene (reference sequence). This CDR3 contains 14 residues. Trimming removed 2 bases from V and 3 bases from J, with 11 bases in between.